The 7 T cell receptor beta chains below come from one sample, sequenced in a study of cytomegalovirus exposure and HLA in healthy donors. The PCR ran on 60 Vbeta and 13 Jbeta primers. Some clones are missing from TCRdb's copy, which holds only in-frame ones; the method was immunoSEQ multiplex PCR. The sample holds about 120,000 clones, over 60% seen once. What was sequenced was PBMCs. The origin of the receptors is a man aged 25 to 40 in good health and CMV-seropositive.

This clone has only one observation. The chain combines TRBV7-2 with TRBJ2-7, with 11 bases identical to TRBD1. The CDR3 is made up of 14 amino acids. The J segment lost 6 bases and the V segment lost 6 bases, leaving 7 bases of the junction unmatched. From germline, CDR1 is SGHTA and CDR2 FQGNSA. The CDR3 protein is CASRLDRGQGEQYF. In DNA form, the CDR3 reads TGTGCCAGCAGACTGGACAGGGGGCAGGGCGAGCAGTACTTC.

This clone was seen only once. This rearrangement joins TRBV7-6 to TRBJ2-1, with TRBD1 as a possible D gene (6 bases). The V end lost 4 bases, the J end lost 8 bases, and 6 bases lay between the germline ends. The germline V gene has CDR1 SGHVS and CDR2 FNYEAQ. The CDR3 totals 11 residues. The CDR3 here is CASSSGDEQFF. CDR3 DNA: TGTGCCAGCAGCTCAGGGGATGAGCAGTTCTTC.

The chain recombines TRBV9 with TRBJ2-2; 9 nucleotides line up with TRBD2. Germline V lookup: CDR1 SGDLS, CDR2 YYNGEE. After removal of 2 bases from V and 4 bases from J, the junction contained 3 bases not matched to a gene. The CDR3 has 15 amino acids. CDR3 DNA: TGTGCCAGCAGCGTCGGCGGGGGGGTCACCGGGGAGCTGTTTTTT. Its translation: CASSVGGGVTGELFF.

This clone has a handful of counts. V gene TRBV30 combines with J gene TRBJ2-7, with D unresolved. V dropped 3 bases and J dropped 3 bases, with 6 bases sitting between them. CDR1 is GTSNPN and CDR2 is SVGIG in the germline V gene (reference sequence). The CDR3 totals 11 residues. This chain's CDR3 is CAWRSGYEQYF. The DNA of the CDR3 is TGTGCCTGGAGGAGTGGCTACGAGCAGTACTTC.

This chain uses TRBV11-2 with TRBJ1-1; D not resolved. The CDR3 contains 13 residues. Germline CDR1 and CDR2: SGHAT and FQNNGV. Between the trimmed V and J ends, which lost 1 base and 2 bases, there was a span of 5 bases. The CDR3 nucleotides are TGTGCCAGCAGCTTAGTCAGTAACACTGAAGCTTTCTTT. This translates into CASSLVSNTEAFF.

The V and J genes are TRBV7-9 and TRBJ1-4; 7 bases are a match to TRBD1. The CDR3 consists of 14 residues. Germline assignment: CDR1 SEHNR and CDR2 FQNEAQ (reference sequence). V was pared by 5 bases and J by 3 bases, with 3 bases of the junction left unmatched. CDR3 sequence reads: CASSVGQPNEKLFF. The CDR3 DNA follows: TGTGCCAGCAGCGTGGGACAGCCTAATGAAAAACTGTTTTTT.

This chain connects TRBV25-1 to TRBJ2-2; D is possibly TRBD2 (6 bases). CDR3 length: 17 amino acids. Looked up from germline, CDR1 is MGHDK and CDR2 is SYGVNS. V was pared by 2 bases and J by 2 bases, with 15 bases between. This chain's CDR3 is CASSEVLEGFNTGELFF. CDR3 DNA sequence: TGTGCCAGCAGTGAAGTATTGGAGGGATTTAACACCGGGGAGCTGTTTTTT.